The 27 T cell receptor beta chains presented below share a single source sample, sequenced in a study of monozygotic twins with cystic fibrosis. Sequencing used immunoSEQ multiplex PCR; TCRdb keeps in-frame clones, though not all of them. Of some 15,000 clones listed, roughly 84% are singletons. Input material: blood. These receptors came from a boy aged 5-17 years with cystic fibrosis.

This clone came up once. This sequence joins TRBV29-1 and TRBJ2-2, with D unresolved. The length of the CDR3 is 13 residues. The V gene lost 6 bases and the J gene lost 7 bases, with 15 bases spanning the gap. CDR1 is SQVTM, CDR2 ANQGSEA, per germline. CDR3 in DNA: TGCAGCGTCACGCTGAACCTGGGCGGGGAGCTGTTTTTT. Translation: CSVTLNLGGELFF.

The J gene is TRBJ1-5, the V gene TRBV27; no reliable D call. Per germline, CDR1 MNHEY and CDR2 SMNVEV (reference sequence). This CDR3 is built from 14 residues. The V end lost 2 bases, the J end lost 6 bases, and 11 bases lay between the germline ends. The CDR3 bases are TGTGCCAGCAGTTTAGGTAGGGTCGCTCAGCCCCAGCATTTT. Its protein is CASSLGRVAQPQHF.

This sequence joins TRBV10-2 and TRBJ1-2; unclear D gene. V was clipped by 3 bases and J by 2 bases, with 7 bases between them. Per germline, CDR1 WSHSY and CDR2 SAAADI. The CDR3 length is 13 residues. The CDR3 here is CASSETPNYGYTF. The CDR3 DNA is TGCGCCAGCAGTGAAACACCGAACTATGGCTACACCTTC.

The chain combines TRBV19 with TRBJ2-1; 9 bases fit TRBD2. V gave up 0 bases and J gave up 5 bases; unmatched junction bases: 8. This CDR3 is built from 17 residues. Germline V gene sequence: CDR1 LNHDA, CDR2 SQIVND (reference sequence). The CDR3 spells CASSIETAGGVDNEQFF. The CDR3 region has the DNA TGTGCCAGTAGTATAGAAACCGCGGGGGGGGTCGACAATGAGCAGTTCTTC.

J is TRBJ1-2 and V is TRBV5-4; D is ambiguous. V was shortened by 4 bases and J by 2 bases, with 18 bases between the two germline ends. Germline-derived CDR1 and CDR2 are SGHNT and YYREEE (reference sequence). The CDR3 sequence is 16 residues long. The CDR3 reads CASSPGGSRTNYGYTF. The DNA for the CDR3 is TGTGCCAGCAGCCCTGGTGGGAGCCGGACCAACTATGGCTACACCTTC.

The chain is built from TRBV28 and TRBJ2-5; 8 bases agree with TRBD1. Germline V gene data show CDR1 as MDHEN and CDR2 as SYDVKM. This CDR3 contains 15 residues. Trimming removed 6 bases from V and 5 bases from J; junction bases left unmatched: 11. Here the CDR3 reads CASSRGRGLEETQYF. In nucleotides, the CDR3 is TGTGCCAGCAGCAGGGGCAGGGGGCTCGAGGAGACCCAGTACTTC.

This sequence joins TRBV27 and TRBJ1-1; TRBD1 matches at 8 bases. In germline, CDR1 is MNHEY, CDR2 SMNVEV (reference sequence). Germline trimming cut 6 bases from V and 4 bases from J; bases unmatched to any gene: 4. The CDR3 is made up of 13 amino acids. DNA of the CDR3: TGTGCCAGCAGCTATACAGGGGGCACTGAAGCTTTCTTT. Its translation is CASSYTGGTEAFF.

The chain recombines TRBV6-6 with TRBJ2-1, with 8 nucleotides matching TRBD1. Germline loops: CDR1 MNHNY, CDR2 SVGAGI (reference sequence). CDR3 length: 16 residues. V shed 5 bases and J 3 bases; nucleotides not matched to a gene: 9. The CDR3 reads CASSATGTGIYNEQFF. In DNA, the CDR3 is TGTGCCAGCAGTGCCACCGGGACAGGTATCTACAATGAGCAGTTCTTC.

The chain recombines TRBV11-2 with TRBJ2-2, with TRBD2 identical over 8 bases. After removal of 5 bases from V and 5 bases from J, the junction contained 13 bases not matched to a gene. Germline V gene lookup returns CDR1 SGHAT and CDR2 FQNNGV. The CDR3 loop spans 17 amino acids. CDR3 nucleotide sequence: TGTGCCAGCAGCCTCGGACTACGGGAGGGGGGTACCGGGGAGCTGTTTTTT. Translation gives CASSLGLREGGTGELFF.

The rearrangement joins TRBV7-9 to TRBJ1-2; no clear D gene. This CDR3 is 12 amino acids long. Trimming stripped 5 bases from V and 8 bases from J, with 12 bases between. The germline V gene encodes CDR1 SEHNR and CDR2 FQNEAQ (reference sequence). CDR3 loop: CASSPRQSGYTF. The CDR3 DNA reads TGTGCCAGCAGCCCTAGACAAAGCGGCTACACCTTC.

The chain recombines TRBV11-2 with TRBJ2-4; D perhaps matches TRBD1 (6 bases). The CDR3 runs to 14 residues. Germline lookup yields CDR1 SGHAT and CDR2 FQNNGV. Between the trimmed V and J ends, which lost 5 bases and 9 bases, there was a span of 17 bases. The CDR3 here is CASSQTGPDTIQYF. CDR3 in DNA: TGTGCCAGCAGCCAAACAGGGCCGGATACCATTCAGTACTTC.

The rearrangement joins TRBV5-1 to TRBJ2-1; TRBD2 aligns across 14 bases. The CDR3 length is 16 residues. CDR1 and CDR2 (germline): SGHRS, YFSETQ. V dropped 4 bases and J dropped 7; count of bases not matched to a gene: 7. CDR3 DNA: TGCGCCAGCAGCCCAAGACTAGCGGGAGGGAGGAATGAGCAGTTCTTC. Translation gives CASSPRLAGGRNEQFF. The variable domain in full, with the rest retrieved from reference TRBV5-1 and TRBJ2-1, is KAGVTQTPRYLIKTRGQQVTLSCSPISGHRSVSWYQQTPGQGLQFLFEYFSETQRNKGNFPGRFSGRQFSNSRSEMNVSTLELGDSALYLCASSPRLAGGRNEQFFGPGTRLTVL.

The rearrangement uses TRBV19 and TRBJ2-1; D is tentatively TRBD1 or TRBD2 (6 bases each). The CDR3 runs to 14 residues. V was shortened by 6 bases and J by 7 bases, with 16 bases between the two germline ends. In germline, CDR1 is LNHDA, CDR2 SQIVND (reference sequence). CDR3 bases: TGTGCCAGTAGCAGGGGAGGAGATAATAATGAGCAGTTCTTC. Amino acids: CASSRGGDNNEQFF.

The gene calls are TRBV27 and TRBJ2-7; 7 positions agree with TRBD1. Trimming took 2 bases from V and 6 from J; bases not matched to a gene: 13. Germline-derived CDR1 and CDR2 are MNHEY and SMNVEV (reference sequence). This CDR3 is built from 16 residues. The CDR3 DNA sequence: TGTGCCAGCAGTTTAAAAGGGGGCAACCTATCGGGCGAGCAGTACTTC. It is translated as CASSLKGGNLSGEQYF.

The chain's CDR3 is CASSSEGAGAEDEQFF. The CDR3 nucleotides are TGCGCCAGCAGCTCGGAGGGAGCGGGAGCTGAGGATGAGCAGTTCTTC. The chain has TRBV5-1 and TRBJ2-1, with 8 bases lining up with TRBD2. CDR1 and CDR2 (germline): SGHRS, YFSETQ. The CDR3 sequence is 16 residues long. The V and J ends lost 3 bases and 8 bases, in that order; junction bases with no gene match: 13. The whole variable domain, remainder taken from reference TRBV5-1 and TRBJ2-1, is KAGVTQTPRYLIKTRGQQVTLSCSPISGHRSVSWYQQTPGQGLQFLFEYFSETQRNKGNFPGRFSGRQFSNSRSEMNVSTLELGDSALYLCASSSEGAGAEDEQFFGPGTRLTVL.

This sequence joins TRBV7-6 and TRBJ2-7; TRBD1 is a possible D gene (5 bases). The CDR3 loop spans 15 amino acids. Germline V gene sequence: CDR1 SGHVS, CDR2 FNYEAQ. V lost 1 base and J 0 bases, leaving 10 bases between the germline ends. Here the CDR3 reads CASSLVQGSSYEQYF. CDR3 DNA sequence: TGTGCCAGCAGCTTAGTTCAGGGTAGCTCCTACGAGCAGTACTTC.

This clone showed up just once. This chain links TRBV15 with TRBJ2-4; D might be TRBD2 (5 bases). Trimming left V 1 base short and J 8 bases short, with 18 bases between. Germline CDR1 reads LNHNV; CDR2 reads YYDKDF (reference sequence). This CDR3 is built from 16 residues. The CDR3 protein is CATSRALLGPLDIQYF. CDR3 DNA: TGTGCCACCAGCAGAGCCCTACTAGGTCCCCTTGACATTCAGTACTTC.

The chain has TRBV4-2 and TRBJ2-7; 10 bases align to TRBD1. CDR3 length equals 15 residues. V gave up 0 bases and J gave up 1 base; unmatched junction bases: 0. The germline gives CDR1 LGHNA, CDR2 YNFKEQ. The CDR3 nucleotides read TGTGCCAGCAGCCAAGAGGACAGGGGGTCCTACGAGCAGTACTTC. This translates into CASSQEDRGSYEQYF.

This clone showed up just once. The V and J genes are TRBV13 and TRBJ1-2, with TRBD1 as a possible D gene (6 bases). The CDR3 spans 15 residues. V shed 6 bases and J shed 5 bases, with 19 bases lying between them. CDR1 and CDR2 (germline): PRHDT, FYEKMQ (reference sequence). In DNA, the CDR3 is TGTGCCAGCAGTGCTGCACCGGACAGATTTTATGGCTACACCTTC. This gives the protein CASSAAPDRFYGYTF. The full variable domain, completed using reference TRBV13 and TRBJ1-2, is AAGVIQSPRHLIKEKRETATLKCYPIPRHDTVYWYQQGPGQDPQFLISFYEKMQSDKGSIPDRFSAQQFSDYHSELNMSSLELGDSALYFCASSAAPDRFYGYTFGSGTRLTVV.

The chain combines TRBV7-8 with TRBJ1-5; the D is unclear. CDR1 SGHVS and CDR2 FQNEAQ come from the germline V gene. The CDR3 sequence is 12 residues long. Trimming removed 4 bases from V and 3 bases from J, with 4 bases in between. The CDR3 bases are TGTGCCAGCAGCTGGAACAATCAGCCCCAGCATTTT. Protein: CASSWNNQPQHF.

The chain links TRBV7-2 to TRBJ1-5, with TRBD1 as a possible D gene (5 bases). The CDR3 contains 14 residues. Per the germline V gene, CDR1 is SGHTA and CDR2 is FQGNSA. V was trimmed by 1 base and J by 8 bases, leaving 12 bases between them. The CDR3 DNA sequence: TGTGCCAGCAGCTTAGATCAGGGTATGGAGCCCCAGCATTTT. Its protein is CASSLDQGMEPQHF. Full variable domain (outside the CDR3, taken from reference TRBV7-2 and TRBJ1-5): GAGVSQSPSNKVTEKGKDVELRCDPISGHTALYWYRQSLGQGLEFLIYFQGNSAPDKSGLPSDRFSAERTGGSVSTLTIQRTQQEDSAVYLCASSLDQGMEPQHFGDGTRLSIL.

The chain has TRBV21-1 and TRBJ2-2; TRBD2, the table's D call, lacks a check against the DNA. TRBV21-1 is a pseudogene segment. This CDR3 has 20 residues. Here the CDR3 reads CASSSGGPGYNHPNTGELFF. The DNA of the CDR3 is TGTGCCAGCAGCTCGGGGGGTCCAGGCTATAACCACCCGAACACCGGGGAGCTGTTTTTT.

V and J are TRBV7-2 and TRBJ2-5; the D is unclear. V lost 5 bases and J 5 bases, leaving 12 bases between the germline ends. Germline values: CDR1 SGHTA, CDR2 FQGNSA. This CDR3 contains 13 residues. The DNA for the CDR3 is TGTGCCAGCAGCACACTCCATACGGAGACCCAGTACTTC. Its translation: CASSTLHTETQYF. The variable domain in full, with the rest retrieved from reference TRBV7-2 and TRBJ2-5, is GAGVSQSPSNKVTEKGKDVELRCDPISGHTALYWYRQSLGQGLEFLIYFQGNSAPDKSGLPSDRFSAERTGGSVSTLTIQRTQQEDSAVYLCASSTLHTETQYFGPGTRLLVL.

J is TRBJ2-7 and V is TRBV6-5; D may match TRBD1 or TRBD2 (5 bases each). The V gene's germline CDR1 is MNHEY and CDR2 SVGAGI. V lost 4 bases, J lost 4 bases, and 20 bases lay in between. The CDR3 loop spans 16 amino acids. The CDR3 loop reads CASSSRGRDGRYEQYF. The CDR3 DNA is TGTGCCAGCAGTTCACGCGGCCGGGACGGACGATACGAGCAGTACTTC.

This clone appeared once. The chain recombines TRBV4-1 with TRBJ2-1; the match to TRBD2 covers 12 bases. The CDR3 has 17 residues. Germline V gene data show CDR1 as MGHRA and CDR2 as YSYEKL. Losses at the gene ends were 0 bases for V and 4 bases for J; bases not matched to a gene: 4. The CDR3 reads CASSQEGGTSGYNEQFF. DNA of the CDR3: TGCGCCAGCAGCCAAGAAGGCGGGACTAGCGGGTACAATGAGCAGTTCTTC.

This clone was observed a few times. The V call is TRBV28, the J call TRBJ2-5; D remains unclear. The CDR3 is 13 residues long. Germline V lookup: CDR1 MDHEN, CDR2 SYDVKM. Trimming took off 2 bases at V and 5 bases at J, with 9 bases between the two ends. The CDR3 loop reads CASSLRSPETQYF. The CDR3 DNA sequence: TGTGCCAGCAGTTTACGCTCCCCCGAGACCCAGTACTTC.

This sequence joins TRBV30 and TRBJ2-2; D tentatively reads TRBD1 or TRBD2 (6 bases each). Between the trimmed V and J ends, which lost 7 bases and 4 bases, there was a span of 16 bases. Germline CDR1 reads GTSNPN; CDR2 reads SVGIG (reference sequence). This CDR3 comprises 14 residues. CDR3 protein: CASLGGSGTGELFF. CDR3 in DNA: TGTGCCTCCCTAGGGGGGAGTGGCACCGGGGAGCTGTTTTTT.